Sequencing of this T cell receptor beta chain was carried out in a study of graft-versus-host responses after intestinal transplantation. Study overall: Those transplanted obtained multivisceral, liver-intestinal, or isolated intestinal grafts. All of the recipients had induction that used anti-thymocyte globulin, then tacrolimus and steroids for two to three years.

Sequenced by immunoSEQ multiplex PCR; TCRdb stores in-frame clones only, minus some. The table shows about 54,000 clones, with about 90% occurring only once. The CDR3 covers 21 residues. V was clipped by 1 base and J by 2 bases, with 26 bases between them. In germline, CDR1 is LGHNT, CDR2 FRNRAP. The sequencing here drew on PBMCs, taken more than 650 days after intestinal transplant. The rearrangement uses TRBV12-5 and TRBJ2-2; D tentatively reads TRBD1 or TRBD2 (7 bases each). The source is a human patient who received an intestinal transplant, so some T cells may come from the graft donor. The CDR3 loop is CASGLGRVPQGGVPNTGELFF. In DNA form, the CDR3 reads TGTGCTAGTGGTTTGGGAAGGGTTCCCCAGGGGGGGGTCCCCAACACCGGGGAGCTGTTTTTT. Supplemented by reference TRBV12-5 and TRBJ2-2, the full variable domain reads DARVTQTPRHKVTEMGQEVTMRCQPILGHNTVFWYRQTMMQGLELLAYFRNRAPLDDSGMPKDRFSAEMPDATLATLKIQPSEPRDSAVYFCASGLGRVPQGGVPNTGELFFGEGSRLTVL.